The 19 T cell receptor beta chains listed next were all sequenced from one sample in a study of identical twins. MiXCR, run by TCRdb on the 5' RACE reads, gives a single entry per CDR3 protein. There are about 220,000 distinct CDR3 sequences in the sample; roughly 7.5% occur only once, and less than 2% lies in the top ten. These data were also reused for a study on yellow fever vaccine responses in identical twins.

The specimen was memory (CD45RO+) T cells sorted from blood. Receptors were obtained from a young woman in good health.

CDR3 bases: TGTGCCAGCAGCTTGCAACCCACGGGGGCCTATAATTCACCCCTCCACTTT. It encodes CASSLQPTGAYNSPLHF. The chain joins TRBV7-2 to TRBJ1-6, with D tentatively TRBD1 (5 bases). V was shortened by 3 bases and J by 2 bases, with 14 bases between the two germline ends. Per the germline V gene, CDR1 is SGHTA and CDR2 is FQGNSA. The CDR3 length is 17 residues.

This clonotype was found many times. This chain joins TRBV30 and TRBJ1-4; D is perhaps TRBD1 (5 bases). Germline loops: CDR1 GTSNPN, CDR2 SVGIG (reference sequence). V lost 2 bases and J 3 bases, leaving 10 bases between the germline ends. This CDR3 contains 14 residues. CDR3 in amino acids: CAWSPGTANEKLFF. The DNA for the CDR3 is TGTGCCTGGAGTCCCGGGACGGCTAATGAAAAACTGTTTTTT.

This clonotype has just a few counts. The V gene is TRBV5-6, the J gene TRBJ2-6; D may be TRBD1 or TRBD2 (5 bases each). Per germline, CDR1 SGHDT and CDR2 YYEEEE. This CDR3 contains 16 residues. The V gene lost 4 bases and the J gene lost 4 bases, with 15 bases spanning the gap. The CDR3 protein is CASSAAWGTGANVLTF. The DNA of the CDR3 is TGTGCCAGCAGCGCTGCTTGGGGGACGGGGGCCAACGTCCTGACTTTC.

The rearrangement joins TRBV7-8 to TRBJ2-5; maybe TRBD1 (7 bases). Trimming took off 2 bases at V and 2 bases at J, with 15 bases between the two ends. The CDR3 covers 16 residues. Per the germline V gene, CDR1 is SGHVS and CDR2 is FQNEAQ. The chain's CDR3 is CASSLSGRDRQETQYF. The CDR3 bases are TGTGCCAGCAGCTTATCTGGGCGGGACAGACAAGAGACCCAGTACTTC.

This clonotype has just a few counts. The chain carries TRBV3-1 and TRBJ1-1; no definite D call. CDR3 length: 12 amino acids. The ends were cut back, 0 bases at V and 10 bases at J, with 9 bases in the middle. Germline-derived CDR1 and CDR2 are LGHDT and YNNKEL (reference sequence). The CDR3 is CASSQDRDGAFF. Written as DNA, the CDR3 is TGTGCCAGCAGCCAAGATCGCGATGGAGCTTTCTTT.

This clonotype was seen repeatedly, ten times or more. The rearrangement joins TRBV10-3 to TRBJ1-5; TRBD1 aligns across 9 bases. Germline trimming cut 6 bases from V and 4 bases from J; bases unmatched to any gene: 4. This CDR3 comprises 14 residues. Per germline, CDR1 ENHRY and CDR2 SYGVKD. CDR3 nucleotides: TGTGCCATCAGCCCCGGGACAGGGAATCAGCCCCAGCATTTT. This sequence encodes CAISPGTGNQPQHF.

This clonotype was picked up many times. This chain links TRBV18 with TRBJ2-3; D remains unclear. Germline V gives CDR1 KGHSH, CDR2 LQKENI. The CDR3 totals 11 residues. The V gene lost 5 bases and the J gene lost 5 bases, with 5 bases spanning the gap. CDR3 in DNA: TGTGCCAGCTCAACCGAAGATACGCAGTATTTT. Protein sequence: CASSTEDTQYF.

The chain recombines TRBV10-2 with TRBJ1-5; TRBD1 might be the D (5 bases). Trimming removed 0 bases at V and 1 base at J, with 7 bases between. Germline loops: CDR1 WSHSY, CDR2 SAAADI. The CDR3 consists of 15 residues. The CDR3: CASSESGGSNQPQHF. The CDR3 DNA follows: TGCGCCAGCAGTGAGTCCGGGGGGAGCAATCAGCCCCAGCATTTT.

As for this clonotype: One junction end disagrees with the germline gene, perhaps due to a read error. In DNA, the CDR3 is TGTGCCAGCAGCCCTACGACAGGGTACGTGCAGTACTTC. This sequence encodes CASSPTTGYVQYF. This chain uses TRBV7-3 with TRBJ2-7; TRBD1 agrees at 7 bases. CDR3 length: 13 amino acids. Germline CDR1 reads SGHTA; CDR2 reads FQGTGA.

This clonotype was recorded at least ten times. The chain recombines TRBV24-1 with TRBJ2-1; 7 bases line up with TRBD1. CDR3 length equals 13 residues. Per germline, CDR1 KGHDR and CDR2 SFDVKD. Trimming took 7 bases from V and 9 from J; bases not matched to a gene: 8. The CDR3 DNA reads TGTGCCACCAGCCGGGACCCAGGGGGTGAGCAGTTCTTC. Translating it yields CATSRDPGGEQFF.

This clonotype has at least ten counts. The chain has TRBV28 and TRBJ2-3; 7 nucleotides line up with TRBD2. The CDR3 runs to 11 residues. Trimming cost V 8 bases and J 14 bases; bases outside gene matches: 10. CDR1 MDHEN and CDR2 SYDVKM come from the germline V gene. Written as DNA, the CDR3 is TGTGCCAGCCGAAGGACTAGAGGGTTGTATTTT. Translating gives CASRRTRGLYF. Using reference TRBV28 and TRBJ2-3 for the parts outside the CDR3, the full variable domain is DVKVTQSSRYLVKRTGEKVFLECVQDMDHENMFWYRQDPGLGLRLIYFSYDVKMKEKGDIPEGYSVSREKKERFSLILESASTNQTSMYLCASRRTRGLYFGPGTRLTVL.

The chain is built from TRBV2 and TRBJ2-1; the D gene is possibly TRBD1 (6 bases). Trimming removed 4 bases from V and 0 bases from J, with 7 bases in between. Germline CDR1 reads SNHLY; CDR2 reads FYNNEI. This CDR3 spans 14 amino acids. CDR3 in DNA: TGTGCCAGCAGTGGGACAGACTCCTACAATGAGCAGTTCTTC. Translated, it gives CASSGTDSYNEQFF.

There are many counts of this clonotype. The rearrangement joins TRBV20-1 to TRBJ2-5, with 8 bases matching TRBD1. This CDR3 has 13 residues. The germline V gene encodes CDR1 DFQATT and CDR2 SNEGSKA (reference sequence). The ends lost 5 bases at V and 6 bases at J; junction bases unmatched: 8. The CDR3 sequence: CSAQDRGMQTQYF. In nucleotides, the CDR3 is TGCAGTGCTCAAGACAGGGGCATGCAGACCCAGTACTTC.

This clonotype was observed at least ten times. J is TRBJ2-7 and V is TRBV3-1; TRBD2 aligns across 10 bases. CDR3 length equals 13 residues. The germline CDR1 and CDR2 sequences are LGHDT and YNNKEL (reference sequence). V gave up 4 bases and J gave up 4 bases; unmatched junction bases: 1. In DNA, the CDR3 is TGTGCCAGCAGCCCTAGCGGGAGTTACGAGCAGTACTTC. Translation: CASSPSGSYEQYF.

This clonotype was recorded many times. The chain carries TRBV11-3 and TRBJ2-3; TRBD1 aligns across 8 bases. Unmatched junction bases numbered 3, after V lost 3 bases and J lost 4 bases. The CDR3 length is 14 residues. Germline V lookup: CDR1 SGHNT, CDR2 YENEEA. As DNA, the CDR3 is TGTGCCAGCAGCTTGGACAGGGCGGCAGATACGCAGTATTTT. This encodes CASSLDRAADTQYF.

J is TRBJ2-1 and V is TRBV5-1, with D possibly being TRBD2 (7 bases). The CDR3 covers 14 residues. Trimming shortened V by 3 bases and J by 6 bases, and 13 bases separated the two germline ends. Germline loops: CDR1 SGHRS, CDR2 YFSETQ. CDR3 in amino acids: CASSYGGPPNEQFF. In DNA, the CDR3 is TGCGCCAGCAGCTACGGGGGGCCCCCCAATGAGCAGTTCTTC.

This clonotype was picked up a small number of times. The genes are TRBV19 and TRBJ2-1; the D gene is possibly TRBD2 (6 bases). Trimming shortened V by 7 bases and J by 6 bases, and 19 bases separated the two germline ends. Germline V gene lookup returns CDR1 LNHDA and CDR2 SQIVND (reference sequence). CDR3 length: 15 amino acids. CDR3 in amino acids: CASNRIPGVSNEQFF. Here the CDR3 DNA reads TGTGCCAGTAATAGGATCCCGGGAGTAAGCAATGAGCAGTTCTTC.

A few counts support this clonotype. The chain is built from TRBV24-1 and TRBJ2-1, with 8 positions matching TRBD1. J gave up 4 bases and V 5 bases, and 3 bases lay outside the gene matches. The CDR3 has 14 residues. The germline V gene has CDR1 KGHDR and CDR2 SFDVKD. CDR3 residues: CATSVTGGYNEQFF. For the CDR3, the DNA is TGTGCCACCAGTGTAACAGGGGGGTACAATGAGCAGTTCTTC.

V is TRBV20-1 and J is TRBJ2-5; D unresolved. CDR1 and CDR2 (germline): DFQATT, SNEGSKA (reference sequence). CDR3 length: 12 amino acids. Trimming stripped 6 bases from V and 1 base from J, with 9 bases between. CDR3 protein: CSAHYGQETQYF. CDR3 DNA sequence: TGCAGTGCCCACTACGGCCAAGAGACCCAGTACTTC.